These 11 T cell receptor beta chains originate from one sample sequenced in a study of blood T cells in healthy people across ages. Through a sample-barcoded 5' primer and a J-beta primer mix, a second PCR was run for about 6 to 11 cycles. MiXCR, applied by TCRdb to the 5' RACE reads, yields one record per CDR3 protein. The sample contains about 730,000 distinct CDR3 sequences, about 40% of which appear only once. The sequenced sample consisted of blood. Receptor source: an older woman in good health.

The table lists this clonotype with many counts. This chain joins TRBV25-1 and TRBJ2-3, with a possible D match to TRBD1 (6 bases). Trimming shortened V by 1 base and J by 2 bases, and 10 bases separated the two germline ends. This CDR3 region has 15 residues. Germline CDR1 and CDR2: MGHDK and SYGVNS. The CDR3 reads CASSESGTNTDTQYF. Here the CDR3 DNA reads TGTGCCAGCAGTGAATCCGGGACAAACACAGATACGCAGTATTTT.

This clonotype was counted between two and nine times. V usage is TRBV20-1 and J usage is TRBJ1-2; unclear D gene. The CDR3 length is 11 residues. Per the germline V gene, CDR1 is DFQATT and CDR2 is SNEGSKA (reference sequence). Trimming took off 3 bases at V and 8 bases at J, with 10 bases between the two ends. The CDR3 sequence is CSASLPPGYTF. The CDR3 coding sequence is TGCAGTGCTAGTCTCCCTCCAGGCTACACCTTC.

This clonotype was detected once. V and J are TRBV5-4 and TRBJ2-7; D might be TRBD1 or TRBD2, each matching 5 bases. V shed 1 base and J shed 4 bases, with 18 bases lying between them. The germline CDR1 and CDR2 sequences are SGHNT and YYREEE (reference sequence). The CDR3 is made up of 16 amino acids. The CDR3: CASSLLPGTEIYEQYF. The CDR3 DNA reads as TGTGCCAGCAGCTTGCTCCCCGGGACCGAGATTTACGAGCAGTACTTC. The whole variable domain, filled in from reference TRBV5-4 and TRBJ2-7, reads ETGVTQSPTHLIKTRGQQVTLRCSSQSGHNTVSWYQQALGQGPQFIFQYYREEENGRGNFPPRFSGLQFPNYSSELNVNALELDDSALYLCASSLLPGTEIYEQYFGPGTRLTVT.

V usage is TRBV7-3 and J usage is TRBJ2-1; D unclear. The V end was cut by 5 bases, the J end by 12 bases, with 17 bases between. Germline lookup yields CDR1 SGHTA and CDR2 FQGTGA. The CDR3 runs to 13 residues. This CDR3 reads CASSDLSTAPQFF. Written as DNA, the CDR3 is TGTGCCAGCAGCGACCTATCAACCGCTCCGCAGTTCTTC. Combining the CDR3 with reference TRBV7-3 and TRBJ2-1 gives the whole variable domain GAGVSQTPSNKVTEKGKYVELRCDPISGHTALYWYRQSLGQGPEFLIYFQGTGAADDSGLPNDRFFAVRPEGSVSTLKIQRTERGDSAVYLCASSDLSTAPQFFGPGTRLTVL.

Regarding this clonotype: The germline gene is not matched at one end of the junction; a read error may be the cause. The chain couples TRBV28 to TRBJ2-1, with a possible D match to TRBD2 (7 bases). This CDR3 has 15 amino acids. Germline V CDR1 and CDR2: MDHEN, SYDVKM. CDR3: CASSPRGALNNEPFF. The CDR3 nucleotides read TGTGCCAGCAGTCCCCGGGGGGCGCTCAATAATGAGCCGTTCTTC.

The CDR3 loop is CSGHRVGGEDTQYF. Here the CDR3 DNA reads TGCAGTGGTCACAGGGTTGGAGGGGAAGATACGCAGTATTTT. The chain has TRBV20-1 and TRBJ2-3, with D tentatively TRBD1 or TRBD2 (6 bases each). There are 14 residues in the CDR3. Looked up from germline, CDR1 is DFQATT and CDR2 is SNEGSKA (reference sequence). The ends were cut back, 7 bases at V and 5 bases at J, with 19 bases in the middle.

This CDR3 is CASSEGGLRTQYF. The CDR3 coding sequence is TGTGCCAGCAGTGAGGGCGGCTTGAGGACCCAGTACTTC. The chain uses TRBV6-1 and TRBJ2-5; D gene unclear. V lost 3 bases, J lost 7 bases, and 12 bases lay in between. Germline CDR1 MNHNS, CDR2 SASEGT. The CDR3 runs 13 residues.

The chain employs TRBV29-1 and TRBJ1-1, with D tentatively TRBD1 (6 bases). In germline, CDR1 is SQVTM, CDR2 ANQGSEA. The CDR3 runs 13 residues. The V gene lost 6 bases and the J gene lost 7 bases, with 18 bases spanning the gap. CDR3 amino acids: CSVGQTSLGEAFF. The CDR3 DNA is TGCAGCGTCGGACAGACCTCTTTGGGTGAAGCTTTCTTT.

This clonotype was counted a few times. V gene TRBV20-1 combines with J gene TRBJ1-6; the match to TRBD1 covers 7 bases. In germline, CDR1 is DFQATT, CDR2 SNEGSKA (reference sequence). The CDR3 totals 14 residues. Trimming cost V 6 bases and J 6 bases; bases outside gene matches: 8. Here the CDR3 DNA reads TGCAGTGCCGTTTCCGGGACAGCTAATTCACCCCTCCACTTT. Amino acids: CSAVSGTANSPLHF.

The chain combines TRBV28 with TRBJ1-4, with D possibly being TRBD1 (6 bases). The germline V and J ends were trimmed by 2 bases and 0 bases, with 10 bases remaining between them. Per germline, CDR1 MDHEN and CDR2 SYDVKM. The CDR3 is 16 amino acids. For the CDR3, the DNA is TGTGCCAGCAGTTTAACAGGGTGTGCAACTAATGAAAAACTGTTTTTT. Translation: CASSLTGCATNEKLFF. Full variable domain (remainder filled in from reference TRBV28 and TRBJ1-4): DVKVTQSSRYLVKRTGEKVFLECVQDMDHENMFWYRQDPGLGLRLIYFSYDVKMKEKGDIPEGYSVSREKKERFSLILESASTNQTSMYLCASSLTGCATNEKLFFGSGTQLSVL.

In this sample, this clonotype turned up a few times. The chain employs TRBV3-1 and TRBJ2-1, with 11 bases matching TRBD1. Trimming removed 4 bases from V and 3 bases from J; junction bases left unmatched: 2. The CDR3 totals 15 residues. The germline V gene has CDR1 LGHDT and CDR2 YNNKEL (reference sequence). For the CDR3, the DNA is TGTGCCAGCAGCCCCGGGACAGGGGGCTACAATGAGCAGTTCTTC. The encoded protein is CASSPGTGGYNEQFF.